The rows below give T cell receptor beta chains drawn from one sample of a study of control samples from healthy donors and cancer patients. Generated by immunoSEQ multiplex PCR, the TCRdb table keeps only in-frame clones and is missing some. Here the sample spans tens of thousands of clones, over 90% being singletons. The sequenced sample consisted of blood. These receptors were taken from a woman aged 30 to 39 in good health. CDR3s include the opening cysteine and the closing phenylalanine or tryptophan. The D gene is left open where the match is weak. A row's size may be missing; if present it is once, few, many or a size class.

size | J | V | D | DNA | CDR3
- | TRBJ1-1 | TRBV5-6 | TRBD1 | TGTGCCAGCAGCACCGGGACAGCTAACACTGAAGCTTTCTTT | CASSTGTANTEAFF
- | TRBJ1-2 | TRBV2 | - | TGTGCCAGCAGTGGCGAAAAGTACTATGGCTACACCTTC | CASSGEKYYGYTF
- | TRBJ2-5 | TRBV2 | TRBD1 | TGTGCCAGCAGGATGCGGACAGGCCCCGGGGAGACCCAGTACTTC | CASRMRTGPGETQYF
- | TRBJ1-1 | TRBV10-3 | - | TGTGCCATCAGTGAGTCACAACAGCTGAACACTGAAGCTTTCTTT | CAISESQQLNTEAFF
- | TRBJ1-1 | TRBV19 | - | TGTGCCAGTACCGATGGTGGGGGCTGGGAGGCTTTCTTT | CASTDGGGWEAFF
- | TRBJ1-2 | TRBV2 | - | TGTGCCAGCAGTGTAACAGGGAAGATCGACTATGGCTACACCTTC | CASSVTGKIDYGYTF
- | TRBJ2-6 | TRBV27 | - | TGTGCCAGCAGTCCGGGGGTGACTGGGGCCAACGTCCTGACTTTC | CASSPGVTGANVLTF
- | TRBJ1-1 | TRBV21-1 | - | TGTGCCAGCAAGGGCAGGGGAAAGGTAATGGATACTCCTGAAGCTTTCTTT | CASKGRGKVMDTPEAFF
- | TRBJ2-6 | TRBV30 | - | TGTGCCTGGAGTAAGGGACTCATATCTGGGGCCAACGTCCTGACTTTC | CAWSKGLISGANVLTF
once | TRBJ1-1 | TRBV7-9 | - | TGTGCCAGCAGCTTAGACAGCGCTGAAGCTTTCTTT | CASSLDSAEAFF
once | TRBJ2-7 | TRBV11-2 | TRBD2 | TGTGCCAGCAGCTTTAGCGGGGGGCCCTCCTACGAGCAGTACTTC | CASSFSGGPSYEQYF
- | TRBJ1-6 | TRBV7-6 | - | TGTGCCAGCAGCTACGGACCGGGACCGACCAATTCACCCCTCCACTTT | CASSYGPGPTNSPLHF
- | TRBJ2-4 | TRBV3-1/TRBV3-2 | TRBD1 | TGTGCCAGCAGCCAGAGGGGGCAGAGTGTAGCCAAAAACATTCAGTACTTC | CASSQRGQSVAKNIQYF
once | TRBJ1-4 | TRBV7-9 | TRBD1 | TGTGCCAGCAGCCAAGGGGACAGGCATCATAATGAGGGACTGTTTTTT | CASSQGDRHHNEGLFF
- | TRBJ1-1 | TRBV19 | TRBD1 | TGTGCCAGTACCCTGCCACAGGGGCTTGGGAACACTGAAGCTTTCTTT | CASTLPQGLGNTEAFF
- | TRBJ2-5 | TRBV14 | TRBD2 | TGTGCCAGCAGCGACTCCGGGACTAGCGTCTGGGAAGAGACCCAGTACTTC | CASSDSGTSVWEETQYF
- | TRBJ1-2 | TRBV5-1 | - | TGCGCCAGCAGCTTGGGTGGGACACAAGACTATGGCTACACCTTC | CASSLGGTQDYGYTF
- | TRBJ2-7 | TRBV19 | - | TGTGCCAGTAGCCTGGCAGGCAGGTTGTCTCGAGACGAGCAGTACTTC | CASSLAGRLSRDEQYF
- | TRBJ2-6 | TRBV2 | - | TGTGCCAGCAGGGGGTTGGGATTAGCCAACGTCCTGACTTTC | CASRGLGLANVLTF
few | TRBJ1-5 | TRBV7-2 | TRBD1 | TGTGCCAGCAGCTTACAGGGGGGGAGCAATCAGCCCCAGCATTTT | CASSLQGGSNQPQHF
- | TRBJ1-2 | TRBV10-3 | - | TGTGCCATCAGTGGAAGGGGAGCCTCCAACAGCGGCTACACCTTC | CAISGRGASNSGYTF
- | TRBJ1-2 | TRBV6-6 | - | TGTGCCAGCAGCTCAACCCTTCGGTTGGTTATTGGCTACACCTTC | CASSSTLRLVIGYTF
- | TRBJ1-2 | TRBV6-6 | - | TGTGCCAGCAGTTACTCGATGACAATTAACTATGGCTACACCTTC | CASSYSMTINYGYTF
- | TRBJ1-1 | TRBV7-9 | - | TGTGCCAGCAGCCCCTCAGTGGGGGCGAACACTGAAGCTTTCTTT | CASSPSVGANTEAFF
- | TRBJ1-2 | TRBV6-5 | - | TGTGCCAGCACCGAGTCCAGGGGAAGCTATGGCTACACCTTC | CASTESRGSYGYTF
- | TRBJ2-7 | TRBV6-1 | - | TGTGCCAGCAGTGATTTAGCAGACCCCTACGAGCAGTACTTC | CASSDLADPYEQYF
- | TRBJ2-7 | TRBV3-1/TRBV3-2 | TRBD2 | TGTGCCAGCAGCTTAGGGGCGGGGGCCTACGAGCAGTACTTC | CASSLGAGAYEQYF
- | TRBJ1-1 | TRBV27 | - | TGTGCCAGCAGCCCATTGCGGAACACTGAAGCTTTCTTT | CASSPLRNTEAFF
- | TRBJ2-1 | TRBV11-1 | - | TGTGCCAGCAGCTCCCAGTACAATGAGCAGTTCTTC | CASSSQYNEQFF
- | TRBJ1-1 | TRBV7-8 | - | TGTGCCAGCAGCTCATCCACAGGGAGGAACACTGAAGCTTTCTTT | CASSSSTGRNTEAFF
- | TRBJ1-1 | TRBV5-1 | TRBD1 | TGCGCCAGCAGCGGACACAGGGGCGCTTTCTTT | CASSGHRGAFF
- | TRBJ2-2 | TRBV7-9 | - | TGTGCCAGCAGGACGGCGATAGCGGCGAACACCGGGGAGCTGTTTTTT | CASRTAIAANTGELFF
- | TRBJ1-1 | TRBV18 | - | TGTGCCAGCTCACCACCCCCAGGGTATTACACTGAAGCTTTCTTT | CASSPPPGYYTEAFF
- | TRBJ1-2 | TRBV5-1 | - | TGCGCCAGCAGCTCGAGGGGGTCGGAGGATGGCTACACCTTC | CASSSRGSEDGYTF
- | TRBJ2-5 | TRBV4-2 | - | TGTGCCAGCAGCCCTCAAACTAGCACCTTGCAAGAGACCCAGTACTTC | CASSPQTSTLQETQYF
- | TRBJ2-7 | TRBV4-1 | TRBD1 | TGCGCCAGCAGCGCCCAGGGGGCGGGTGAAAGCTACGAGCAGTACTTC | CASSAQGAGESYEQYF
- | TRBJ1-2 | TRBV11-2 | - | TGTGCCAGCAGCTTAGCTTTTGGCCGGCATGGCTACACCTTC | CASSLAFGRHGYTF
- | TRBJ1-5 | TRBV5-6 | TRBD1 | TGTGCCAGCAGCTTGACAGGGGGCGAAGCCGATCAGCCCCAGCATTTT | CASSLTGGEADQPQHF
- | TRBJ2-7 | TRBV6-5 | - | TGTGCCAGCAGGCGCGATGGAGGAGTGAACGAGCAGTACTTC | CASRRDGGVNEQYF
- | TRBJ1-1 | TRBV9 | - | TGTGCCAGCAGCGCTTCGGGACGTACGTACACTGAAGCTTTCTTT | CASSASGRTYTEAFF
- | TRBJ2-3 | TRBV5-1 | TRBD2 | TGCGCCAGCAGCCGGGGGGGCCCAGATACGCAGTATTTT | CASSRGGPDTQYF
- | TRBJ1-5 | TRBV4-1 | - | TGCGCCAGCAGCCAGGGTAACCAAGGAGGCCCGAAGGAGCCCCAGCATTTT | CASSQGNQGGPKEPQHF
once | TRBJ1-1 | TRBV11-2 | - | TGTGCCAGCAGCTCACTAATGAACACTGAAGCTTTCTTT | CASSSLMNTEAFF
- | TRBJ2-2 | TRBV5-1 | - | TGCGCCAGCAGCTTGGTATTCCGGGGGCAGGCCGGGGAGCTGTTTTTT | CASSLVFRGQAGELFF
- | TRBJ2-1 | TRBV13 | TRBD1 | TGTGCCAGCAGCTTCACCGGGACAGCCTACAATGAGCAGTTCTTC | CASSFTGTAYNEQFF
- | TRBJ1-1 | TRBV5-5 | - | TGTGCCAGCAGCTTGAGAGGGTACACTGAAGCTTTCTTT | CASSLRGYTEAFF
- | TRBJ1-5 | TRBV28 | - | TGTGCCAGCAGGGGGGGGATACGGCAGCCCCAGCATTTT | CASRGGIRQPQHF
- | TRBJ2-1 | TRBV3-1/TRBV3-2 | - | TGTGCCAGCAGCCAGCCTAGCTTCGATGAGCAGTTCTTC | CASSQPSFDEQFF
- | TRBJ2-2 | TRBV4-1 | - | TGCGCCAGCAGGCCCCGAGGGGACTTCCCGAACACCGGGGAGCTGTTTTTT | CASRPRGDFPNTGELFF
- | TRBJ2-2 | TRBV3-1/TRBV3-2 | TRBD2 | TGTGCCAGCAGCCCGGGACTAGCGAGTGGCTCCGGGGAGCTGTTTTTT | CASSPGLASGSGELFF
- | TRBJ2-3 | TRBV4-1 | - | TGCGCCAGCAGCCAAGTATCCGCGGGGGCCCCGAGGGCCACAGATACGCAGTATTTT | CASSQVSAGAPRATDTQYF
- | TRBJ2-3 | TRBV3-1/TRBV3-2 | TRBD2 | TGTGCCAGCAGCCAAGATGGGCGGGGGGGCTTGACAGATACGCAGTATTTT | CASSQDGRGGLTDTQYF
- | TRBJ1-6 | TRBV19 | - | TGTGCTACAAGGTCGGCCCCCACCTATAATTCACCCCTCCACTTT | CATRSAPTYNSPLHF
- | TRBJ1-1 | TRBV27 | - | TGTGCCAGCATCGGGTTCGGCTTGACTGAAGCTTTCTTT | CASIGFGLTEAFF
once | TRBJ1-6 | TRBV15 | - | TGTGCCACCAGCAGAGTCAAGGGGGAATATAATTCACCCCTCCACTTT | CATSRVKGEYNSPLHF
- | TRBJ1-1 | TRBV7-9 | - | TGTGCCAGCACCCTAGTCCCGAGTTTGGGACACACTGAAGCTTTCTTT | CASTLVPSLGHTEAFF